The clone carrying this TCR beta chain was observed at least ten times. Its antigen remains unknown. Exclusion followed for patients with uncontrolled infection, other autoimmune disease, pregnancy or lactation. Diagnoses used clinical symptoms, serum thyroxine and TRAb, thyroid ultrasound and orbital computed tomography. What was amplified from RNA transcripts were TCR beta CDR3 regions. First-round RT-PCR with HTBI primers amplified the TCR CDR3 region. MiXCR, run by TCRdb on the multiplex PCR reads, gives a single entry per CDR3 protein. The table includes about 560,000 distinct CDR3 sequences, approximately 44% detected once. Per the germline V gene, CDR1 is SEHNR and CDR2 is FQNEAQ (reference sequence). The CDR3 is 13 amino acids. V lost 2 bases, J lost 4 bases, and 9 bases lay in between. The sample originates from a study of T cells in Graves' hyperthyroidism and ophthalmopathy. Points from the study as a whole: In the blood, most expanded thyroid clonotypes above 0.001 appeared as well. Separating ophthalmopathy from stable hyperthyroidism was achieved by a 13 V-J model.

The chain links TRBV7-9 to TRBJ2-7, with D unresolved. This clonotype originated in a woman between 18 and 29 years old with Graves' hyperthyroidism. The sequenced sample was peripheral blood or thyroid tissue (not recorded which). The CDR3 DNA follows: TGTGCCAGCAGCTTATCAGTGTCGTACGAGCAGTACTTC. Protein sequence: CASSLSVSYEQYF.